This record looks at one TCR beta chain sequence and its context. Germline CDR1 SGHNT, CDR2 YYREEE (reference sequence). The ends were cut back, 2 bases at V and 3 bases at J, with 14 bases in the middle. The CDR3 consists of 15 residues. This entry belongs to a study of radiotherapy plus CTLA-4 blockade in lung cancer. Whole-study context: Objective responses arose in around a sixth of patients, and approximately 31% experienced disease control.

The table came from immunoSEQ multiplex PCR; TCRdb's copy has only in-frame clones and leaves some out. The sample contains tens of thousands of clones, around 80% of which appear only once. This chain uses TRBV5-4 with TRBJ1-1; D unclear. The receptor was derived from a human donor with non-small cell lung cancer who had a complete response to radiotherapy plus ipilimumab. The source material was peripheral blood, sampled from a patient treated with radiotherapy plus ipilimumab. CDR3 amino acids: CASSFDLARYTEAFF. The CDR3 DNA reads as TGTGCCAGCAGCTTCGACCTGGCTAGGTACACTGAAGCTTTCTTT.